Below, 20 T cell receptor beta chains from the same sample are listed, as sequenced in a study of blood T cell repertoires in COVID-19. Measured with immunoSEQ multiplex PCR; TCRdb has only the in-frame clones, and not every one. The sample contains around 130,000 clones, about 83% of which appear only once. The sample comprised peripheral blood. The receptor set was obtained from a woman between 50 and 59 years old with acute or convalescent COVID-19.

The chain combines TRBV7-9 with TRBJ2-2, with D possibly TRBD1 on 6 matching bases. The CDR3 is 16 amino acids. Trimming removed 1 base at V and 1 base at J, with 10 bases between. The germline V gene encodes CDR1 SEHNR and CDR2 FQNEAQ (reference sequence). The CDR3 loop reads CASSLVGGLNTGELFF. Written as DNA, the CDR3 is TGTGCCAGCAGCTTAGTTGGGGGCCTGAACACCGGGGAGCTGTTTTTT.

J is TRBJ1-2 and V is TRBV7-8; D gene unclear. This CDR3 is 13 amino acids long. In germline, CDR1 is SGHVS, CDR2 FQNEAQ. Between the trimmed V and J ends, which lost 5 bases and 8 bases, there was a span of 15 bases. The CDR3 DNA reads as TGTGCCAGCAGCCCTCTCGGGGTGCAAGGCTACACCTTC. This codes for CASSPLGVQGYTF.

The chain joins TRBV4-3 to TRBJ2-7; D might be TRBD2 (5 bases). Germline V CDR1 and CDR2: LGHNA, YSLEER. Trimming took off 3 bases at V and 1 base at J, with 16 bases between the two ends. The CDR3 length is 16 residues. CDR3 coding DNA: TGCGCCAGCAGCCACCGATTAGCGATGGGTTCCTACGAGCAGTACTTC. This sequence encodes CASSHRLAMGSYEQYF.

This chain uses TRBV30 with TRBJ1-1; TRBD1 agrees at 9 bases. Looked up from germline, CDR1 is GTSNPN and CDR2 is SVGIG (reference sequence). V lost 0 bases and J lost 5; bases outside the gene matches: 7. This CDR3 is 15 amino acids long. DNA of the CDR3: TGTGCCTGGAGTGTACTAGGACAGGGGAGTACTGAAGCTTTCTTT. Its protein is CAWSVLGQGSTEAFF.

This clone has only one observation. J is TRBJ2-7 and V is TRBV6-5; 8 bases agree with TRBD1. The CDR3 is made up of 14 amino acids. The junction had 7 bases not matched to a gene; V was cut back by 9 bases and J by 0 bases. Germline values: CDR1 MNHEY, CDR2 SVGAGI. CDR3 sequence (DNA): TGTGCCAGTTCCCGACAGGGGCGCTCCTACGAGCAGTACTTC. Amino acid sequence: CASSRQGRSYEQYF.

The gene calls are TRBV6-5 and TRBJ2-7; 9 bases fit TRBD2. V shed 4 bases and J 0 bases; nucleotides not matched to a gene: 4. The CDR3 runs 15 residues. In germline, CDR1 is MNHEY, CDR2 SVGAGI. The CDR3 loop reads CASSFERGVSYEQYF. CDR3 DNA: TGTGCCAGCAGTTTCGAGCGGGGGGTCTCCTACGAGCAGTACTTC.

The V and J genes are TRBV5-1 and TRBJ1-1; D possibly corresponds to TRBD1 (5 bases). Germline V gives CDR1 SGHRS, CDR2 YFSETQ. This CDR3 has 14 residues. V gave up 5 bases and J gave up 5 bases, with 16 bases separating them. CDR3 in amino acids: CASSRTFGGTEAFF. The CDR3 bases are TGCGCCAGCAGTCGTACTTTCGGGGGGACTGAAGCTTTCTTT.

J is TRBJ2-4 and V is TRBV27; 8 bases align to TRBD2. There are 16 residues in the CDR3. The J segment lost 2 bases and the V segment lost 6 bases, leaving 9 bases of the junction unmatched. The germline gives CDR1 MNHEY, CDR2 SMNVEV (reference sequence). DNA for the CDR3: TGTGCCAGCAGCTCCATTAGCGGGACCTCCAAAAACATTCAGTACTTC. Residues: CASSSISGTSKNIQYF.

The V call is TRBV30, the J call TRBJ1-6; D gene unclear. Germline CDR1 reads GTSNPN; CDR2 reads SVGIG (reference sequence). The CDR3 runs to 13 residues. Trimming cost V 0 bases and J 9 bases, with 9 bases left between them. The CDR3 coding sequence is TGTGCCTGGAGTGTGGGAGTAAGTTCACCCCTCCACTTT. It encodes CAWSVGVSSPLHF.

This chain joins TRBV30 and TRBJ2-5, with TRBD1 matching over 8 bases. This CDR3 comprises 15 residues. CDR1 and CDR2 from the germline V gene are GTSNPN and SVGIG (reference sequence). J was trimmed by 1 base and V by 0 bases; bases with no gene match: 4. The chain's CDR3 is CAWSVLGQAQETQYF. Here the CDR3 DNA reads TGTGCCTGGAGTGTTTTGGGACAGGCCCAAGAGACCCAGTACTTC. Full variable domain (missing parts from reference TRBV30 and TRBJ2-5): SQTIHQWPATLVQPVGSPLSLECTVEGTSNPNLYWYRQAAGRGLQLLFYSVGIGQISSEVPQNLSASRPQDRQFILSSKKLLLSDSGFYLCAWSVLGQAQETQYFGPGTRLLVL.

This chain joins TRBV4-1 and TRBJ2-7; 11 bases line up with TRBD2. This CDR3 spans 15 amino acids. V was pared by 4 bases and J by 2 bases, with 4 bases of the junction left unmatched. The germline V gene encodes CDR1 MGHRA and CDR2 YSYEKL. The CDR3 loop reads CASSPGLAATYEQYF. DNA of the CDR3: TGCGCCAGCAGCCCGGGACTAGCGGCAACCTACGAGCAGTACTTC.

The chain is built from TRBV7-2 and TRBJ1-1, with TRBD1 matching over 7 bases. CDR1 SGHTA and CDR2 FQGNSA come from the germline V gene. Germline trimming cut 5 bases from V and 4 bases from J; bases unmatched to any gene: 7. The CDR3 sequence is 14 residues long. The CDR3 sequence is CASSRYRDSTEAFF. The CDR3 coding sequence is TGTGCCAGCAGCCGCTATCGGGACAGCACTGAAGCTTTCTTT.

CDR3 amino acids: CASSLRLAATQYF. CDR3 bases: TGTGCCAGCAGCTTGCGACTAGCGGCGACCCAGTACTTC. This chain links TRBV5-8 with TRBJ2-5; 9 bases align to TRBD2. The V gene's germline CDR1 is SGHTS and CDR2 YDEGEE. V dropped 1 base and J dropped 7; count of bases not matched to a gene: 2. The CDR3 spans 13 residues.

This clone has only one observation. In DNA form, the CDR3 reads TGTGCCAGTTCGTATTTCGAGACCCAGTACTTC. This gives the protein CASSYFETQYF. The chain combines TRBV19 with TRBJ2-5; D gene uncertain. There are 11 residues in the CDR3. CDR1 is LNHDA, CDR2 SQIVND, per germline (reference sequence). V dropped 8 bases and J dropped 5 bases, with 9 bases sitting between them.

The chain employs TRBV9 and TRBJ1-2; TRBD1 might be the D (5 bases). The CDR3 extends over 14 amino acids. V lost 4 bases and J 2 bases, leaving 12 bases between the germline ends. Looked up from germline, CDR1 is SGDLS and CDR2 is YYNGEE. The CDR3: CASSLLEGNYGYTF. Written as DNA, the CDR3 is TGTGCCAGCAGCCTTCTGGAGGGGAACTATGGCTACACCTTC. Combining the CDR3 with reference TRBV9 and TRBJ1-2 gives the whole variable domain DSGVTQTPKHLITATGQRVTLRCSPRSGDLSVYWYQQSLDQGLQFLIQYYNGEERAKGNILERFSAQQFPDLHSELNLSSLELGDSALYFCASSLLEGNYGYTFGSGTRLTVV.

In this sample, this clone turned up once. The chain joins TRBV28 to TRBJ1-5; D not certain. The V gene's germline CDR1 is MDHEN and CDR2 SYDVKM. The CDR3 totals 17 residues. The V and J ends lost 4 bases and 5 bases respectively, with 21 bases between them. The CDR3 DNA follows: TGTGCCAGCAGTTCTCCGGAGGGCCCTGGGTTGGATCAGCCCCAGCATTTT. Protein product: CASSSPEGPGLDQPQHF.

The chain couples TRBV30 to TRBJ2-7; TRBD1 agrees at 7 bases. The junction had 9 bases not matched to a gene; V was cut back by 0 bases and J by 7 bases. CDR3 size: 14 residues. The germline V gene encodes CDR1 GTSNPN and CDR2 SVGIG (reference sequence). The DNA of the CDR3 is TGTGCCTGGAGTGTGGTACAGGGGTCGGGGGAGCAGTACTTC. Translating it yields CAWSVVQGSGEQYF. Full variable domain (missing parts from reference TRBV30 and TRBJ2-7): SQTIHQWPATLVQPVGSPLSLECTVEGTSNPNLYWYRQAAGRGLQLLFYSVGIGQISSEVPQNLSASRPQDRQFILSSKKLLLSDSGFYLCAWSVVQGSGEQYFGPGTRLTVT.

The chain combines TRBV28 with TRBJ1-2; D call uncertain. With 2 bases removed from V and 0 bases from J, the gap between germline ends came to 4 bases. This CDR3 contains 13 residues. The germline V gene encodes CDR1 MDHEN and CDR2 SYDVKM. The CDR3 DNA sequence: TGTGCCAGCAGTTTAATAGCTAACTATGGCTACACCTTC. This sequence encodes CASSLIANYGYTF.

The sample holds one count of this clone. This sequence joins TRBV30 and TRBJ1-4; D gene uncertain. The CDR3 has 11 residues. Germline CDR1 reads GTSNPN; CDR2 reads SVGIG (reference sequence). Trimming pared 5 bases from V and 8 bases from J, leaving 9 bases between. CDR3 bases: TGTGCCTGGGTTGGGCCCGAAAAACTGTTTTTT. This codes for CAWVGPEKLFF.

V and J are TRBV7-8 and TRBJ2-7; the match to TRBD2 covers 12 bases. The germline V gene encodes CDR1 SGHVS and CDR2 FQNEAQ. V was pared by 5 bases and J by 2 bases, with 1 base of the junction left unmatched. The CDR3 sequence is 14 residues long. This CDR3 is CASSRLAGAYEQYF. The CDR3 coding sequence is TGTGCCAGCAGCCGACTAGCGGGAGCCTACGAGCAGTACTTC.